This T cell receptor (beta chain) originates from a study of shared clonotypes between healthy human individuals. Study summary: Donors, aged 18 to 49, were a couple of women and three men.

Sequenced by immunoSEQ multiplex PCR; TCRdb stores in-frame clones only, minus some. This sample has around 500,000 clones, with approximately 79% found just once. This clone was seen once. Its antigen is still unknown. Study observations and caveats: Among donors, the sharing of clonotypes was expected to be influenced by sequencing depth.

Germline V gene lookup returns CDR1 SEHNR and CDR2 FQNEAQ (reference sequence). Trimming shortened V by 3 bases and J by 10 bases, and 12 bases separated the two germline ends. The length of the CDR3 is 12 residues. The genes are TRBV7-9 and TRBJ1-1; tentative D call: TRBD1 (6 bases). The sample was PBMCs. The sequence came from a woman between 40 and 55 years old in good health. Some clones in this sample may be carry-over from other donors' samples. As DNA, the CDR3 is TGTGCCAGCAGCTTCACAGGGAGGGTAGCTTTCTTT. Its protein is CASSFTGRVAFF.